A single sample is the source of the 3 T cell receptor beta chains below, sequenced in a study of cytomegalovirus exposure and HLA in healthy donors. In the PCR, 60 Vbeta and 13 Jbeta primers were used. Some clones are missing from TCRdb's copy, which holds only in-frame ones; the method was immunoSEQ multiplex PCR. The sample carries roughly 200,000 clones, 77% recorded once. Sequencing was performed on PBMCs. The source of these receptors is a woman aged 55-69 years in good health and CMV-seropositive.

The V and J genes are TRBV21-1 and TRBJ2-7; the table names TRBD2, a call not compared with the DNA. TRBV21-1 corresponds to a pseudogene. The CDR3 is made up of 19 amino acids. This chain's CDR3 is CASSFKQAGLAGDPYEQYF. The CDR3 region has the DNA TGTGCCAGCAGCTTCAAGCAGGCGGGACTAGCGGGAGACCCCTACGAGCAGTACTTC.

The gene calls are TRBV6-5 and TRBJ1-3, with a weak D call TRBD1 (6 bases). Germline V gene data show CDR1 as MNHEY and CDR2 as SVGAGI. This CDR3 region has 15 residues. V lost 2 bases, J lost 0 bases, and 8 bases lay in between. CDR3 protein: CASSYNRDSGNTIYF. The CDR3 DNA sequence: TGTGCCAGCAGTTACAACAGGGACTCTGGAAACACCATATATTTT.

This clone appeared once. The chain recombines TRBV29-1 with TRBJ2-3; D might be TRBD1 (6 bases). CDR1 and CDR2 from the germline V gene are SQVTM and ANQGSEA. V was pared by 7 bases and J by 4 bases, with 15 bases between. This CDR3 comprises 13 residues. The CDR3: CSANLRGADTQYF. The CDR3 DNA reads as TGCAGCGCAAACCTCAGGGGTGCAGATACGCAGTATTTT.